These 27 T cell receptor beta chains share one sample of origin, sequenced in a study of blood T cell repertoires in COVID-19. The method was immunoSEQ multiplex PCR; TCRdb's version includes in-frame clones alone and lacks a portion of them. There are nearly 350,000 clones in the sample; 85% to 90% occur only once, and about 6% lies in the top ten. Sequencing was done on a sample of peripheral blood. The receptors here all came from a woman aged 45 to 65 with COVID-19, enrolled during active disease.

The V call is TRBV15, the J call TRBJ1-6; possibly TRBD1 for D (5 bases). Germline CDR1 and CDR2: LNHNV and YYDKDF (reference sequence). The ends were cut back, 6 bases at V and 9 bases at J, with 18 bases in the middle. The CDR3 length is 15 residues. The CDR3 sequence is CATRGDRSESSPLHF. CDR3 sequence (DNA): TGTGCCACCAGAGGGGATAGGTCGGAAAGTTCACCCCTCCACTTT.

This chain connects TRBV30 to TRBJ2-4; D may be TRBD1 (6 bases). The V end lost 4 bases, the J end lost 7 bases, and 14 bases lay between the germline ends. CDR1 GTSNPN and CDR2 SVGIG come from the germline V gene (reference sequence). This CDR3 spans 13 amino acids. The CDR3 DNA sequence: TGTGCCTGGAACGTAGGTGGGGGCAACATTCAGTACTTC. Translated, it gives CAWNVGGGNIQYF.

The V call is TRBV3-1 (or the pseudogene TRBV3-2), the J call TRBJ2-1; 10 nucleotides agree with TRBD2. Losses at the gene ends were 1 base for V and 12 bases for J; bases not matched to a gene: 9. CDR1 is LGHDT and CDR2 is YNNKEL in the germline V gene (reference sequence). The CDR3 is 15 residues long. CDR3 residues: CASSQAASGSFGQFF. For the CDR3, the DNA is TGTGCCAGCAGCCAAGCGGCTAGCGGGAGTTTTGGGCAGTTCTTC.

The J gene is TRBJ1-5, the V gene TRBV27; no clear D. Germline CDR1 MNHEY, CDR2 SMNVEV (reference sequence). With 4 bases removed from V and 5 bases from J, the gap between germline ends came to 9 bases. The CDR3 is 13 residues long. CDR3 DNA sequence: TGTGCCAGCAGTTACGGTCGCGATCAGCCCCAGCATTTT. Protein sequence: CASSYGRDQPQHF.

V gene TRBV3-1 (or the pseudogene TRBV3-2) combines with J gene TRBJ1-4; D may be TRBD1 (6 bases). The CDR3 spans 14 residues. CDR1 and CDR2 from the germline V gene are LGHDT and YNNKEL (reference sequence). Trimming shortened V by 3 bases and J by 8 bases, and 13 bases separated the two germline ends. CDR3 bases: TGTGCCAGCAGCCATCGGGACATAGGAGAAAAACTGTTTTTT. The encoded protein is CASSHRDIGEKLFF.

The CDR3 loop reads CASSLGISGRAQTQYF. The DNA for the CDR3 is TGTGCCAGCAGCTTAGGCATTAGCGGGAGGGCCCAGACCCAGTACTTC. The chain joins TRBV13 to TRBJ2-5; 11 bases agree with TRBD2. The ends lost 0 bases at V and 6 bases at J; junction bases unmatched: 6. Germline assignment: CDR1 PRHDT and CDR2 FYEKMQ (reference sequence). The CDR3 runs to 16 residues.

CDR3 DNA sequence: TGTGCCAGCTCACCACCCCCGAACAGGATGGGCGAGCAGTACTTC. It yields the protein CASSPPPNRMGEQYF. The rearrangement uses TRBV18 and TRBJ2-7, with TRBD1 as a possible D gene (5 bases). V gave up 0 bases and J gave up 6 bases, with 15 bases separating them. This CDR3 contains 15 residues. The germline V gene has CDR1 KGHSH and CDR2 LQKENI.

The chain's CDR3 is CASSPYSPGTGSNPYEQYF. The CDR3 DNA sequence: TGTGCCAGCAGCCCCTACAGTCCCGGGACAGGATCCAACCCGTACGAGCAGTACTTC. J is TRBJ2-7 and V is TRBV7-9; 8 nucleotides align to TRBD1. The CDR3 runs to 19 residues. With V trimmed by 5 bases and J by 4 bases, 22 bases remained unmatched. Germline lookup yields CDR1 SEHNR and CDR2 FQNEAQ (reference sequence).

The CDR3 DNA follows: TGTGCCACCAGCAGAGATTTGGGGCGCGGGGGCAATCAGCCCCAGCATTTT. It specifies CATSRDLGRGGNQPQHF. This rearrangement joins TRBV15 to TRBJ1-5; D perhaps matches TRBD1 (5 bases). CDR1 LNHNV and CDR2 YYDKDF come from the germline V gene (reference sequence). The CDR3 runs 17 residues. V lost 0 bases to trimming and J lost 2 bases, with 14 bases between them.

A remark on this clone: The same CDR3 can be traced to other DNA sequences in this sample. The CDR3 spells CASSLAGGPGTDTQYF. The CDR3 nucleotides read TGCGCCAGCAGCTTGGCCGGGGGACCCGGAACAGATACGCAGTATTTT. This chain links TRBV5-1 with TRBJ2-3; D is possibly TRBD2 (6 bases). The V gene lost 0 bases and the J gene lost 3 bases, with 14 bases spanning the gap. The CDR3 covers 16 residues. Germline CDR1 is SGHRS and CDR2 is YFSETQ.

The chain combines TRBV5-1 with TRBJ1-2; 11 bases map to TRBD1. Germline CDR1 is SGHRS and CDR2 is YFSETQ. CDR3 length: 14 residues. The trim removed 0 bases at V and 9 bases at J, leaving 4 bases unmatched. The CDR3 here is CASSLAGQGDRYTF. CDR3 sequence (DNA): TGCGCCAGCAGCTTGGCGGGACAGGGGGACCGCTACACCTTC.

As to this clone: A read error may produce the germline difference seen at one junction end. This chain joins TRBV5-1 and TRBJ2-7, with 13 bases identical to TRBD2. This CDR3 is built from 14 residues. Looked up from germline, CDR1 is SGHRS and CDR2 is YFSETQ. CDR3 DNA sequence: TGCGCCAGCAGCTTGGGGACTAGCGGGAGCCTGCGGCACTTC. This codes for CASSLGTSGSLRHF.

CDR3 DNA: TGTGCCAGCAGTTCCGCCTGGGGGCAGGCGTACTACGAGCAGTACTTC. This sequence encodes CASSSAWGQAYYEQYF. The chain combines TRBV6-5 with TRBJ2-7; weak D call: TRBD1 (6 bases). CDR3 length equals 16 residues. CDR1 and CDR2 (germline): MNHEY, SVGAGI. Trimming shortened V by 4 bases and J by 3 bases, and 19 bases separated the two germline ends.

The chain carries TRBV14 and TRBJ2-4, with 7 bases matching TRBD1. Germline CDR1 reads SGHDN; CDR2 reads FVKESK. The CDR3 sequence is 13 residues long. V gave up 1 base and J gave up 6 bases; unmatched junction bases: 0. The CDR3 sequence is CASSQAGGNIQYF. The CDR3 bases are TGTGCCAGCAGCCAAGCAGGGGGAAACATTCAGTACTTC.

This clone was counted between two and nine times. V gene TRBV6-6 combines with J gene TRBJ2-2; 11 bases are a match to TRBD1. V trimming: 0 bases; J trimming: 4 bases; junction bases outside the gene matches: 1. CDR3 size: 16 residues. The germline CDR1 and CDR2 sequences are MNHNY and SVGAGI (reference sequence). As DNA, the CDR3 is TGTGCCAGCAGTTACTCGGGGACAGGGGGCACCGGGGAGCTGTTTTTT. This sequence encodes CASSYSGTGGTGELFF.

The V call is TRBV5-6, the J call TRBJ1-2, with 7 bases lining up with TRBD1. The length of the CDR3 is 17 residues. From germline, CDR1 is SGHDT and CDR2 YYEEEE. J gave up 2 bases and V 1 base, and 11 bases lay outside the gene matches. CDR3 bases: TGTGCCAGCAGCTTGAACCCCCTTCGGACAGGAAACTATGGCTACACCTTC. It specifies CASSLNPLRTGNYGYTF.

The J gene is TRBJ2-5, the V gene TRBV30, with D maybe TRBD1 (5 bases). The CDR3 consists of 15 residues. In germline, CDR1 is GTSNPN, CDR2 SVGIG (reference sequence). Trimming left V 3 bases short and J 5 bases short, with 19 bases between. The CDR3 reads CAWSNRLGLGETQYF. Here the CDR3 DNA reads TGTGCCTGGAGCAACAGGTTAGGGTTAGGCGAGACCCAGTACTTC.

V and J are TRBV4-3 and TRBJ2-7, with 7 bases matching TRBD2. CDR1 and CDR2 from the germline V gene are LGHNA and YSLEER. V dropped 0 bases and J dropped 6; count of bases not matched to a gene: 8. This CDR3 region has 15 residues. The CDR3 here is CASSQDTRGSGEQYF. CDR3 nucleotide sequence: TGCGCCAGCAGCCAAGACACGCGGGGGTCGGGCGAGCAGTACTTC.

The chain is built from TRBV5-4 and TRBJ2-7; 8 positions agree with TRBD1. V lost 0 bases and J lost 4; bases outside the gene matches: 3. Per the germline V gene, CDR1 is SGHNT and CDR2 is YYREEE (reference sequence). CDR3 size: 14 residues. CDR3 sequence (DNA): TGTGCCAGCAGCTTGGGACAGGGGCCTTACGAGCAGTACTTC. As protein: CASSLGQGPYEQYF.

This clone occurred many times. The chain employs TRBV18 and TRBJ2-3; D call uncertain. The germline gives CDR1 KGHSH, CDR2 LQKENI. The CDR3 extends over 12 amino acids. The germline V and J ends were trimmed by 4 bases and 6 bases, with 8 bases remaining between them. The CDR3, as DNA: TGTGCCAGCTCACGGAGTTCCGATACGCAGTATTTT. Translated: CASSRSSDTQYF.

J is TRBJ2-2 and V is TRBV27; TRBD1 matches 10 bases. Germline-derived CDR1 and CDR2 are MNHEY and SMNVEV (reference sequence). V shed 3 bases and J 4 bases; nucleotides not matched to a gene: 8. This CDR3 contains 17 residues. The chain's CDR3 is CASSFAPGQGPTGELFF. The CDR3 DNA sequence: TGTGCCAGCAGTTTTGCCCCGGGACAGGGGCCCACCGGGGAGCTGTTTTTT.

V usage is TRBV29-1 and J usage is TRBJ2-1; a possible D gene is TRBD2 (7 bases). The V gene's germline CDR1 is SQVTM and CDR2 ANQGSEA. Trimming took 7 bases from V and 0 from J, leaving 13 bases between them. The CDR3 runs to 14 residues. The CDR3, as DNA: TGCAGCGCCAAGGGGGGGAACTCCTACAATGAGCAGTTCTTC. Encoded protein: CSAKGGNSYNEQFF.

The V and J genes are TRBV5-1 and TRBJ1-4, with unresolved D. V lost 0 bases to trimming and J lost 8 bases, with 11 bases between them. Per the germline V gene, CDR1 is SGHRS and CDR2 is YFSETQ. The CDR3 runs 14 residues. The CDR3 nucleotides are TGCGCCAGCAGCTTGGACAGTGGTGGGGAAAAACTGTTTTTT. Its translation: CASSLDSGGEKLFF. The entire variable domain, with the rest obtained from reference TRBV5-1 and TRBJ1-4, is as follows: KAGVTQTPRYLIKTRGQQVTLSCSPISGHRSVSWYQQTPGQGLQFLFEYFSETQRNKGNFPGRFSGRQFSNSRSEMNVSTLELGDSALYLCASSLDSGGEKLFFGSGTQLSVL.

The chain carries TRBV18 and TRBJ1-3; D is perhaps TRBD1 (5 bases). The ends were cut back, 6 bases at V and 4 bases at J, with 10 bases in the middle. The CDR3 length is 13 residues. Germline V CDR1 and CDR2: KGHSH, LQKENI. The CDR3: CASSGGSGNTIYF. The CDR3 DNA sequence: TGTGCCAGCTCCGGGGGTTCCGGAAACACCATATATTTT.

CDR3 coding DNA: TGTGCCTGGATAGGCCAACGACACACTGGCTATGGCTACACCTTC. Translated, it gives CAWIGQRHTGYGYTF. The genes are TRBV30 and TRBJ1-2, with unresolved D. With 4 bases removed from V and 4 bases from J, the gap between germline ends came to 19 bases. The CDR3 contains 15 residues. Germline CDR1 reads GTSNPN; CDR2 reads SVGIG (reference sequence). The entire variable domain, with the rest obtained from reference TRBV30 and TRBJ1-2, is as follows: SQTIHQWPATLVQPVGSPLSLECTVEGTSNPNLYWYRQAAGRGLQLLFYSVGIGQISSEVPQNLSASRPQDRQFILSSKKLLLSDSGFYLCAWIGQRHTGYGYTFGSGTRLTVV.

The chain combines TRBV19 with TRBJ1-5; 8 bases align to TRBD1. In germline, CDR1 is LNHDA, CDR2 SQIVND (reference sequence). Unmatched junction bases numbered 4, after V lost 6 bases and J lost 0 bases. The CDR3 consists of 15 residues. CDR3 sequence reads: CASRSDRVSNQPQHF. CDR3 DNA: TGTGCCAGTAGATCGGACAGGGTTAGCAATCAGCCCCAGCATTTT.

J is TRBJ2-7 and V is TRBV19; TRBD1 is a possible D gene (5 bases). V lost 4 bases and J 7 bases, leaving 14 bases between the germline ends. Germline CDR1 LNHDA, CDR2 SQIVND (reference sequence). The CDR3 totals 13 residues. The CDR3 here is CASSKQAIGEQYF. The CDR3 DNA reads TGTGCCAGTAGTAAACAGGCTATAGGGGAGCAGTACTTC. Full variable domain (outside the CDR3, taken from reference TRBV19 and TRBJ2-7): DGGITQSPKYLFRKEGQNVTLSCEQNLNHDAMYWYRQDPGQGLRLIYYSQIVNDFQKGDIAEGYSVSREKKESFPLTVTSAQKNPTAFYLCASSKQAIGEQYFGPGTRLTVT.